This T cell receptor beta chain is drawn from a study of blood T cells in healthy people across ages. This clonotype is a singleton in its sample. Together with a sample-barcoded 5' primer, a J-beta primer mix was included in a second PCR lasting about 6 to 12 cycles. TCRdb recomputed calls from the 5' RACE reads with MiXCR, one row per CDR3 protein. The table has about 690,000 distinct CDR3 sequences, less than 45% seen once. Germline values: CDR1 LGHDT, CDR2 YNNKEL (reference sequence). The CDR3 is 14 amino acids. V lost 1 base, J lost 9 bases, and 13 bases lay in between. The chain combines TRBV3-1 with TRBJ2-4, with a tentative D call TRBD2 (5 bases). The source material was blood. This sequence originates from a man older than 75 in good health. CDR3 protein: CASSQASGGRIQYF. CDR3 nucleotide sequence: TGTGCCAGCAGCCAAGCTTCAGGCGGGCGCATTCAGTACTTC. The full variable domain, its missing parts supplied by reference TRBV3-1 and TRBJ2-4, is DTAVSQTPKYLVTQMGNDKSIKCEQNLGHDTMYWYKQDSKKFLKIMFSYNNKELIINETVPNRFSPKSPDKAHLNLHINSLELGDSAVYFCASSQASGGRIQYFGAGTRLSVL.